This T cell receptor beta chain was profiled in a study of shared clonotypes between healthy human individuals. Study-level findings and limits: Shared clonotypes: 4.5% to 5% naive CD4, roughly 3.8% naive CD8, 2% to 2.5% memory CD4, approximately 0.37% memory CD8. Generation of non-shared clonotypes was less probable than generation of clonotypes shared by all four donors. The expectation was that sequencing depth would affect clonotype sharing among donors.

Comments on this clone: The target antigen is unknown.

Subsets obtained from CD4+ cells comprised CD45RA+ naive and CD45RA-negative memory cells. The CDR3 sequence is 16 residues long. Trimming cost V 1 base and J 5 bases; bases outside gene matches: 3. The V gene's germline CDR1 is SGHTA and CDR2 FQGNSA. The table came from immunoSEQ multiplex PCR; TCRdb's copy has only in-frame clones and leaves some out. The table lists around 1.5 million clones, about 98% of them singletons. The source of this sequence is a man younger than 45 in good health. The sample comprised naive CD4+ T cells sorted from blood. Subset given: CD45RA+ positively selected. The V gene is TRBV7-2, the J gene TRBJ2-5; TRBD2 matches at 14 bases. For the CDR3, the DNA is TGTGCCAGCAGCTTAGTCGGGACTAGCGGGAGTGAGACCCAGTACTTC. Residues: CASSLVGTSGSETQYF.